Listed here are 5 T cell receptor beta chains from one sample, sequenced in a study of cytomegalovirus exposure and HLA in healthy donors. It was with 60 Vbeta and 13 Jbeta primers that the PCR ran. Clones were sequenced by immunoSEQ multiplex PCR, and TCRdb holds only the in-frame ones, with some missing. The table lists 55,000 to 80,000 clones, roughly 80% of them singletons. The sequenced sample consisted of PBMCs. The source is a woman in her thirties in good health and CMV-seronegative.

This clone was counted a few times. A junction end diverges from the germline sequence, so it may reflect a read error. The CDR3 spells CAISATYEQYF. The DNA of the CDR3 is TGTGCCATCAGTGCGACCTACGAGCAGTACTTC. This chain uses TRBV6-5 with TRBJ2-7, with D unresolved. Germline V gives CDR1 MNHEY, CDR2 SVGAGI. The CDR3 length is 11 residues.

The chain uses TRBV6-4 and TRBJ2-2, with 11 nucleotides matching TRBD2. Germline V gives CDR1 MRHNA, CDR2 SNTAGT. Losses at the gene ends were 4 bases for V and 7 bases for J; bases not matched to a gene: 5. CDR3 length equals 15 residues. CDR3 residues: CASSGGTSGDGELFF. The CDR3 nucleotides read TGTGCCAGCAGTGGCGGGACTAGCGGAGACGGGGAGCTGTTTTTT.

The chain recombines TRBV7-2 with TRBJ2-7; 7 bases map to TRBD1. V shed 1 base, J shed 6 bases, and the junction held 9 bases outside the gene matches. CDR3 length: 15 residues. From germline, CDR1 is SGHTA and CDR2 FQGNSA. The CDR3 loop is CASSLEWTGMTEQYF. In DNA form, the CDR3 reads TGTGCCAGCAGCTTAGAGTGGACAGGTATGACCGAGCAGTACTTC.

The chain employs TRBV4-1 and TRBJ1-1, with TRBD1 matching over 7 bases. The CDR3 length is 12 residues. Germline V lookup: CDR1 MGHRA, CDR2 YSYEKL. The trim removed 4 bases at V and 4 bases at J, leaving 0 bases unmatched. This CDR3 is CASSPGGTEAFF. CDR3 nucleotides: TGCGCCAGCAGCCCAGGGGGCACTGAAGCTTTCTTT.

The chain couples TRBV5-1 to TRBJ2-6; 8 nucleotides line up with TRBD1. Trimming cost V 1 base and J 3 bases; bases outside gene matches: 12. CDR1 and CDR2 (germline): SGHRS, YFSETQ. The CDR3 is 19 amino acids. The CDR3 is CASSLTTGASAGGANVLTF. The CDR3 coding sequence is TGCGCCAGCAGCTTGACGACAGGGGCGTCAGCTGGTGGGGCCAACGTCCTGACTTTC.